The 17 T cell receptor beta chains below come from one sample, sequenced in a study of blood T cell repertoires in COVID-19. Sequencing used immunoSEQ multiplex PCR; TCRdb keeps in-frame clones, though not all of them. The profile shows under 250,000 clones, approximately 83% of them singletons. Sequenced sample: peripheral blood. The receptor source for this set is a human donor in a cohort sampled during active COVID-19.

This sequence joins TRBV24-1 and TRBJ1-2; possible D gene TRBD1, 5 bases. CDR3 size: 13 residues. The germline CDR1 and CDR2 sequences are KGHDR and SFDVKD. The V and J ends lost 5 bases and 8 bases respectively, with 14 bases between them. CDR3 loop: CATSVQGARGYTF. CDR3 sequence (DNA): TGTGCCACCAGTGTTCAAGGGGCTAGGGGCTACACCTTC.

Written as DNA, the CDR3 is TGTGCCAGCAGTGAATTGACAGGGTACGAAAAACTGTTTTTT. It specifies CASSELTGYEKLFF. This chain joins TRBV25-1 and TRBJ1-4; 7 bases are a match to TRBD1. CDR3 length: 14 amino acids. The J segment lost 8 bases and the V segment lost 1 base, leaving 4 bases of the junction unmatched. Germline values: CDR1 MGHDK, CDR2 SYGVNS.

The chain is built from TRBV6-5 and TRBJ2-7; D remains ambiguous. Germline loops: CDR1 MNHEY, CDR2 SVGAGI. The CDR3 extends over 15 amino acids. V gave up 0 bases and J gave up 3 bases, with 12 bases separating them. CDR3 nucleotides: TGTGCCAGCAGTTACTCCGGAGTTTTCGGCTACGAGCAGTACTTC. This sequence encodes CASSYSGVFGYEQYF.

J is TRBJ2-3 and V is TRBV27; 8 nucleotides agree with TRBD2. The CDR3 contains 16 residues. Trimming took 4 bases from V and 5 from J; bases not matched to a gene: 11. The germline gives CDR1 MNHEY, CDR2 SMNVEV (reference sequence). CDR3 coding DNA: TGTGCCAGCAGTTCGACCTCCTCGGGAGGGCGAGATACGCAGTATTTT. This encodes CASSSTSSGGRDTQYF.

This rearrangement joins TRBV30 to TRBJ1-3; D perhaps matches TRBD1 (6 bases). Germline CDR1 and CDR2: GTSNPN and SVGIG (reference sequence). There are 13 residues in the CDR3. V was cut by 6 bases and J by 0 bases, with 9 bases left in between. The CDR3 sequence: CACRGSSGNTIYF. The CDR3 DNA reads TGTGCCTGCAGGGGTAGCTCTGGAAACACCATATATTTT.

This chain joins TRBV4-2 and TRBJ1-6, with D possibly being TRBD1 (6 bases). With 4 bases removed from V and 6 bases from J, the gap between germline ends came to 16 bases. CDR3 size: 16 residues. Looked up from germline, CDR1 is LGHNA and CDR2 is YNFKEQ. Here the CDR3 reads CASSRNGQTFNSPLHF. CDR3 DNA: TGTGCCAGCAGCCGGAACGGACAGACTTTTAATTCACCCCTCCACTTT.

The V gene is TRBV28, the J gene TRBJ2-6; TRBD2 might be the D (5 bases). The germline V gene has CDR1 MDHEN and CDR2 SYDVKM. The ends were cut back, 8 bases at V and 1 base at J, with 6 bases in the middle. The CDR3 runs 13 residues. CDR3 in amino acids: CASGLSGANVLTF. CDR3 in DNA: TGTGCCAGCGGACTTTCTGGGGCCAACGTCCTGACTTTC.

The V and J genes are TRBV5-8 and TRBJ2-7; D is unclear. Germline CDR1 is SGHTS and CDR2 is YDEGEE. CDR3 size: 14 residues. Trimming removed 6 bases from V and 3 bases from J, with 16 bases in between. CDR3 amino acids: CASNTQFTYYEQYF. CDR3 bases: TGTGCCAGCAACACACAGTTCACCTACTACGAGCAGTACTTC.

This clone was observed a few times. The rearrangement joins TRBV15 to TRBJ1-2; tentatively, D is TRBD1 (6 bases). With 3 bases removed from V and 5 bases from J, the gap between germline ends came to 13 bases. The germline CDR1 and CDR2 sequences are LNHNV and YYDKDF (reference sequence). The CDR3 totals 14 residues. The CDR3 DNA is TGTGCCACCAGCAGGACACAGGGTTCTTATGGCTACACCTTC. Protein: CATSRTQGSYGYTF.

V gene TRBV11-3 combines with J gene TRBJ2-3; 8 nucleotides align to TRBD1. Germline values: CDR1 SGHNT, CDR2 YENEEA. The V and J ends lost 5 bases and 1 base, in that order; junction bases with no gene match: 2. The CDR3 contains 14 residues. CDR3 sequence: CASSPQGGTDTQYF. The CDR3 coding sequence is TGTGCCAGCAGCCCACAGGGGGGCACAGATACGCAGTATTTT.

The gene calls are TRBV5-5 and TRBJ1-5, with a tentative D call TRBD1 (6 bases). The CDR3 is 18 amino acids. CDR1 SGHKS and CDR2 YYEKEE come from the germline V gene (reference sequence). V lost 0 bases and J lost 2, with 18 bases in between. The CDR3 sequence is CASSLGSNDRSRNQPQHF. The DNA of the CDR3 is TGTGCCAGCAGCTTGGGATCAAATGACAGGTCCCGCAATCAGCCCCAGCATTTT.

V and J are TRBV19 and TRBJ1-5; 7 bases are a match to TRBD1. The trim removed 7 bases at V and 2 bases at J, leaving 14 bases unmatched. CDR3 length: 17 amino acids. Germline loops: CDR1 LNHDA, CDR2 SQIVND (reference sequence). CDR3 bases: TGTGCCAGTACCTTATATGGTAGGGGGCCGGGCAATCAGCCCCAGCATTTT. Its protein product is CASTLYGRGPGNQPQHF.

V and J are TRBV4-2 and TRBJ2-7, with D possibly matching TRBD2 (5 bases). The CDR3 is 15 residues long. Germline V gene lookup returns CDR1 LGHNA and CDR2 YNFKEQ. V gave up 2 bases and J gave up 4 bases, with 15 bases separating them. As DNA, the CDR3 is TGTGCCAGCAGCCAAACCGCAGGTACGGGGTACGAGCAGTACTTC. Translating it yields CASSQTAGTGYEQYF.

The count of this clone is one. The chain recombines TRBV10-3 with TRBJ2-3; no clear D gene. The CDR3 contains 13 residues. From germline, CDR1 is ENHRY and CDR2 SYGVKD. V gave up 6 bases and J gave up 2 bases, with 9 bases separating them. The CDR3 DNA reads as TGTGCCATCAGGGGCCAATCCACAGATACGCAGTATTTT. Protein sequence: CAIRGQSTDTQYF.

This clone was seen once. The chain uses TRBV3-1 (or the pseudogene TRBV3-2) and TRBJ2-7; possibly TRBD2 for D (6 bases). The CDR3 contains 12 residues. Trimming removed 4 bases at V and 5 bases at J, with 9 bases between. From germline, CDR1 is LGHDT and CDR2 YNNKEL (reference sequence). This CDR3 reads CASSRGTNEQYF. CDR3 nucleotides: TGTGCCAGCAGCCGCGGGACCAACGAGCAGTACTTC.

Comments on this clone: This sample also contains other DNA sequences that code for the same CDR3. The rearrangement links TRBV19 to TRBJ1-4; a possible D gene is TRBD1 (5 bases). The germline gives CDR1 LNHDA, CDR2 SQIVND (reference sequence). Trimming removed 3 bases from V and 6 bases from J, with 11 bases in between. The CDR3 consists of 14 residues. Here the CDR3 DNA reads TGTGCCAGTAGTATCGCCCGGGGGTATGAAAAACTGTTTTTT. Its translation is CASSIARGYEKLFF.

This clone was recorded only once. The chain has TRBV18 and TRBJ2-7, with 7 bases fitting TRBD1. Germline loops: CDR1 KGHSH, CDR2 LQKENI. The CDR3 runs to 15 residues. J was trimmed by 2 bases and V by 0 bases; bases with no gene match: 4. Written as DNA, the CDR3 is TGTGCCAGCTCACCACCGGGACAGCAAACCTACGAGCAGTACTTC. It is translated as CASSPPGQQTYEQYF.